This T cell receptor (beta chain) appears in the sequencing data of a study of CD8 T cells in ankylosing spondylitis. Study findings and constraints: Seemingly distinctive of ankylosing spondylitis blood was a TCR beta motif formed by eight highly homologous variants. Significantly higher representation of disease-linked clones was reported for matched ankylosing spondylitis synovial fluid. Clones linked to disease, bearing a CD8+ phenotype, were relatively rare in peripheral blood.

Looked up from germline, CDR1 is ENHRY and CDR2 is SYGVKD. CDR3 length equals 17 residues. V was pared by 3 bases and J by 5 bases, with 11 bases of the junction left unmatched. One entry per CDR3 protein, called by TCRdb with MiXCR from the 5' RACE reads. The sample shows approximately 300,000 distinct CDR3 sequences, 7% to 9% of them seen only once. This clonotype was seen a handful of times. Its antigen remains unknown. The origin of this receptor is a male donor with ankylosing spondylitis. The chain links TRBV10-3 to TRBJ2-5; 11 positions agree with TRBD2. Sequencing used blood, either unsorted or a sorted T cell fraction (not recorded which). The CDR3 DNA reads as TGTGCCATCAGTGACCCTGAGACTAGCGGGGAAAGGGAGACCCAGTACTTC. Amino acid sequence: CAISDPETSGERETQYF.